The text below deals with one T cell receptor beta chain. The investigators split CD4+ cells into a CD45RA+ naive subset and a CD45RA-negative memory subset. CDR3 length equals 13 residues. V was trimmed by 0 bases and J by 6 bases, leaving 9 bases between them. Germline V CDR1 and CDR2: SGHDN, FVKESK. The sample comes from a study of shared clonotypes between healthy human individuals. Across the whole study: Per donor, CD8 memory used one plate, CD8 naive used two, CD4 memory used three and CD4 naive used three.

The table came from immunoSEQ multiplex PCR; TCRdb's copy has only in-frame clones and leaves some out. Among over a million clones listed, approximately 98% were seen once. The chain links TRBV14 to TRBJ2-7; unclear D gene. The source of this sequence is a man aged 25 to 40 in good health. Sequenced: naive CD4+ T cells sorted from blood. Subset noted: CD45RA+ positively selected. CDR3 residues: CASSQDLGGEQYF. The CDR3 bases are TGTGCCAGCAGCCAAGATTTAGGTGGCGAGCAGTACTTC. Using reference TRBV14 and TRBJ2-7 for the parts outside the CDR3, the full variable domain is EAGVTQFPSHSVIEKGQTVTLRCDPISGHDNLYWYRRVMGKEIKFLLHFVKESKQDESGMPNNRFLAERTGGTYSTLKVQPAELEDSGVYFCASSQDLGGEQYFGPGTRLTVT.